Following are 17 T cell receptor beta chains from one sample sequenced in a study of blood T cell repertoires in COVID-19. Repertoires were generated with immunoSEQ multiplex PCR, while TCRdb's copy carries only in-frame clones and drops some. The sample includes roughly 88,000 clones, 75% to 95% of them seen just once. Sequenced material: peripheral blood. The origin of the receptors is a woman aged 50 to 65 in a cohort sampled during active COVID-19.

The rearrangement links TRBV19 to TRBJ2-3; maybe TRBD1 (6 bases). This CDR3 has 13 amino acids. Trimming took 11 bases from V and 2 from J, leaving 14 bases between them. The germline V gene has CDR1 LNHDA and CDR2 SQIVND (reference sequence). The CDR3 nucleotides read TGTGCCTCAGTGGACAGAGCCACAGATACGCAGTATTTT. Translated, it gives CASVDRATDTQYF.

The chain's CDR3 is CASRPGPGGNQPQHF. DNA of the CDR3: TGCGCCAGCAGACCAGGGCCGGGGGGTAATCAGCCCCAGCATTTT. This chain joins TRBV5-1 and TRBJ1-5; D might be TRBD1 (5 bases). With 5 bases removed from V and 4 bases from J, the gap between germline ends came to 16 bases. Germline assignment: CDR1 SGHRS and CDR2 YFSETQ. This CDR3 spans 15 amino acids.

The chain couples TRBV5-4 to TRBJ1-1; D gene uncertain. The germline gives CDR1 SGHNT, CDR2 YYREEE (reference sequence). V was trimmed by 3 bases and J by 0 bases, leaving 9 bases between them. The CDR3 covers 14 residues. Here the CDR3 DNA reads TGTGCCAGCAGCTATTTCTCGGTGAACACTGAAGCTTTCTTT. Amino acids: CASSYFSVNTEAFF. The full variable domain, in which reference TRBV5-4 and TRBJ1-1 provide the parts outside the CDR3, is ETGVTQSPTHLIKTRGQQVTLRCSSQSGHNTVSWYQQALGQGPQFIFQYYREEENGRGNFPPRFSGLQFPNYSSELNVNALELDDSALYLCASSYFSVNTEAFFGQGTRLTVV.

This clone was picked up one time. The chain has TRBV6-4 and TRBJ1-4; TRBD1 is a possible D gene (6 bases). The CDR3 sequence is 13 residues long. CDR1 is MRHNA and CDR2 is SNTAGT in the germline V gene. Trimming removed 3 bases from V and 7 bases from J, with 9 bases in between. The CDR3 protein is CASSEQGGEKLFF. DNA for the CDR3: TGTGCCAGCAGTGAACAGGGCGGTGAAAAACTGTTTTTT.

This chain joins TRBV2 and TRBJ1-6, with D perhaps matching TRBD1 (6 bases). The CDR3 has 14 amino acids. V was clipped by 3 bases and J by 6 bases, with 9 bases between them. Germline loops: CDR1 SNHLY, CDR2 FYNNEI. CDR3 amino acids: CASSDPRGNSPLHF. The CDR3 bases are TGTGCCAGCAGTGACCCCAGGGGTAATTCACCCCTCCACTTT.

This sequence joins TRBV19 and TRBJ1-1; the D gene is possibly TRBD1 (6 bases). Germline V lookup: CDR1 LNHDA, CDR2 SQIVND (reference sequence). V lost 1 base, J lost 6 bases, and 9 bases lay in between. The CDR3 length is 13 residues. The DNA for the CDR3 is TGTGCCAGTAGTATAGGGGGGCCGGCTGAAGCTTTCTTT. It translates to CASSIGGPAEAFF.

This chain uses TRBV19 with TRBJ1-5, with D maybe TRBD1 (5 bases). The CDR3 is 17 amino acids. Germline CDR1 is LNHDA and CDR2 is SQIVND (reference sequence). V gave up 2 bases and J gave up 2 bases, with 16 bases separating them. The CDR3 region has the DNA TGTGCCAGTAGTATAAGGGGCAGCCTGACCGGCAATCAGCCCCAGCATTTT. Translation: CASSIRGSLTGNQPQHF.

The chain joins TRBV28 to TRBJ1-2; tentative D call: TRBD1 (6 bases). Germline loops: CDR1 MDHEN, CDR2 SYDVKM. Deletions cut 6 bases from V and 3 bases from J, with 14 bases between. This CDR3 contains 14 residues. The CDR3 here is CASSGGRGDYGYTF. The CDR3 DNA sequence: TGTGCCAGCAGCGGGGGGCGGGGCGACTATGGCTACACCTTC.

The chain combines TRBV5-5 with TRBJ1-1; D call uncertain. V was trimmed by 0 bases and J by 3 bases, leaving 12 bases between them. Germline V gene data show CDR1 as SGHKS and CDR2 as YYEKEE (reference sequence). The CDR3 is 15 amino acids. The DNA of the CDR3 is TGTGCCAGCAGCTTGGGGACGGGATGGGACACTGAAGCTTTCTTT. Translated: CASSLGTGWDTEAFF.

The rearrangement joins TRBV6-5 to TRBJ2-2, with TRBD1 identical over 10 bases. Losses at the gene ends were 5 bases for V and 4 bases for J; bases not matched to a gene: 4. CDR1 is MNHEY and CDR2 is SVGAGI in the germline V gene. The CDR3 contains 15 residues. The CDR3 nucleotides are TGTGCCAGCAGTAAGACAGGGGGCATCACCGGGGAGCTGTTTTTT. The encoded protein is CASSKTGGITGELFF.

The chain recombines TRBV15 with TRBJ2-1; 7 nucleotides match TRBD2. The germline CDR1 and CDR2 sequences are LNHNV and YYDKDF (reference sequence). This CDR3 contains 17 residues. The V and J ends lost 8 bases and 3 bases, in that order; junction bases with no gene match: 16. The CDR3 DNA follows: TGTGCCACCGCCATGGGGACTACCGATCGTCGCTACAATGAGCAGTTCTTC. Its translation is CATAMGTTDRRYNEQFF.

This chain joins TRBV5-8 and TRBJ2-7; maybe TRBD2 (6 bases). The CDR3 runs to 12 residues. The V and J ends lost 4 bases and 9 bases respectively, with 14 bases between them. Germline V gives CDR1 SGHTS, CDR2 YDEGEE. The CDR3 spells CASSQTTGRQYF. As DNA, the CDR3 is TGTGCCAGCAGCCAAACAACCGGGAGGCAGTACTTC.

CDR3 protein: CASSLGGDSYEQYF. The CDR3 nucleotides are TGTGCCAGCAGCCTAGGGGGGGACAGCTACGAGCAGTACTTC. The rearrangement uses TRBV11-3 and TRBJ2-7, with D tentatively TRBD1 or TRBD2 (7 bases each). V gave up 5 bases and J gave up 3 bases, with 14 bases separating them. CDR3 length equals 14 residues. Germline V gene sequence: CDR1 SGHNT, CDR2 YENEEA.

The chain recombines TRBV30 with TRBJ1-3; D not certain. Germline assignment: CDR1 GTSNPN and CDR2 SVGIG (reference sequence). The CDR3 has 13 amino acids. V lost 3 bases, J lost 7 bases, and 13 bases lay in between. CDR3: CAWRPRGTNTIYF. DNA of the CDR3: TGTGCCTGGAGACCACGGGGAACTAACACCATATATTTT.

The genes are TRBV12-3 or TRBV12-4 and TRBJ2-7; D remains ambiguous. The V and J ends lost 2 bases and 3 bases respectively, with 5 bases between them. This CDR3 has 12 residues. CDR3 in amino acids: CASSLSLYEQYF. Written as DNA, the CDR3 is TGTGCCAGCAGTTTATCTCTCTACGAGCAGTACTTC.

The chain uses TRBV11-3 and TRBJ2-3; TRBD2 agrees at 9 bases. Germline trimming cut 1 base from V and 0 bases from J; bases unmatched to any gene: 5. The CDR3 consists of 17 residues. Germline-derived CDR1 and CDR2 are SGHNT and YENEEA. The CDR3 is CASSLGRGRVSTDTQYF. The CDR3 DNA reads as TGTGCCAGCAGCTTAGGTCGCGGGAGGGTTAGCACAGATACGCAGTATTTT. The whole variable domain, remainder taken from reference TRBV11-3 and TRBJ2-3, is EAGVVQSPRYKIIEKKQPVAFWCNPISGHNTLYWYLQNLGQGPELLIRYENEEAVDDSQLPKDRFSAERLKGVDSTLKIQPAELGDSAVYLCASSLGRGRVSTDTQYFGPGTRLTVL.

The CDR3 DNA sequence: TGTGCCAGCAGTGAAGCCGGGTCCTACGAGCAGTACTTC. It codes for CASSEAGSYEQYF. This chain joins TRBV6-1 and TRBJ2-7; no clear D gene. The CDR3 runs 13 residues. Germline V gives CDR1 MNHNS, CDR2 SASEGT. Trimming pared 0 bases from V and 1 base from J, leaving 4 bases between.